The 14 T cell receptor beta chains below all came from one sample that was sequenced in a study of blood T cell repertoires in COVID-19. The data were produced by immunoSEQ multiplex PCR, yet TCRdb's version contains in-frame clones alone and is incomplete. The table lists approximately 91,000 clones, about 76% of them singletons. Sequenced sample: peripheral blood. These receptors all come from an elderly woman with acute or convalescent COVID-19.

The CDR3 region is CASSPQGVGGVSTDTQYF. The CDR3 coding sequence is TGTGCCAGCAGCCCCCAAGGGGTGGGGGGGGTCAGCACAGATACGCAGTATTTT. The V gene is TRBV7-2, the J gene TRBJ2-3, with TRBD2 identical over 7 bases. Germline trimming cut 5 bases from V and 0 bases from J; bases unmatched to any gene: 14. The CDR3 length is 18 residues. The germline gives CDR1 SGHTA, CDR2 FQGNSA.

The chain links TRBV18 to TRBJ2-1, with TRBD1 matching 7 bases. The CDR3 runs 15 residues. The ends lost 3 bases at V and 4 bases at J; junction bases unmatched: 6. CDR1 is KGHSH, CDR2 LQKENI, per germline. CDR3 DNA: TGTGCCAGCTCACCCCCCGACAGGGTTTACAATGAGCAGTTCTTC. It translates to CASSPPDRVYNEQFF.

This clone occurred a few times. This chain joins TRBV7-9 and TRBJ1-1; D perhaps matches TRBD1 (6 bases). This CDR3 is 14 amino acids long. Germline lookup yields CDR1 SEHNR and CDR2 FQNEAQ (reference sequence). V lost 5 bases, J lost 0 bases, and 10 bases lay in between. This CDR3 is CASSPGQLNTEAFF. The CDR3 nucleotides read TGTGCCAGCAGCCCCGGACAGTTGAACACTGAAGCTTTCTTT.

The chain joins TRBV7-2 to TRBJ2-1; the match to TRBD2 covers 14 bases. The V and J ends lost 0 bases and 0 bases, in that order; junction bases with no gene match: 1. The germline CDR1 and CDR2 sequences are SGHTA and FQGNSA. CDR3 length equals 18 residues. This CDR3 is CASSLAGLAGGSYNEQFF. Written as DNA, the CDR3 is TGTGCCAGCAGCTTAGCAGGACTAGCGGGAGGCTCCTACAATGAGCAGTTCTTC.

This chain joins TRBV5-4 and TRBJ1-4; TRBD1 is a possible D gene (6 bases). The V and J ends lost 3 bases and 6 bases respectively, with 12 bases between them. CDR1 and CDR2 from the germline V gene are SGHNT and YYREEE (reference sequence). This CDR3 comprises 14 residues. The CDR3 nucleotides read TGTGCCAGCAGCTCGGACAGTGCCGATGAAAAACTGTTTTTT. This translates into CASSSDSADEKLFF.

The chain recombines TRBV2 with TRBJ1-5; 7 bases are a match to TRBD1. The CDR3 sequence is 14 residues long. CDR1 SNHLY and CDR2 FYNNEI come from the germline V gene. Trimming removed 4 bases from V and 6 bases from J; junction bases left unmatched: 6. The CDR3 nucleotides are TGTGCCAGCAGTGGAGGACAGGTCGGTCAGCCCCAGCATTTT. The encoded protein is CASSGGQVGQPQHF.

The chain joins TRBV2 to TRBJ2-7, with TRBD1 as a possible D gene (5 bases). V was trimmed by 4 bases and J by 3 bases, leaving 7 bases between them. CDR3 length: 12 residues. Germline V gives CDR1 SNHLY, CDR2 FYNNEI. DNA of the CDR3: TGTGCCAGCAGTGGCCAGGGCTACGAGCAGTACTTC. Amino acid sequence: CASSGQGYEQYF.

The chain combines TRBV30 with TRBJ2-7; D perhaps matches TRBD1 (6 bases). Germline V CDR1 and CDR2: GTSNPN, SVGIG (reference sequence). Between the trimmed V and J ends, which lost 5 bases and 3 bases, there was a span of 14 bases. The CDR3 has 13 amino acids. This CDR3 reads CAWSRGTDYEQYF. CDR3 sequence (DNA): TGTGCCTGGTCCAGGGGCACGGACTACGAGCAGTACTTC.

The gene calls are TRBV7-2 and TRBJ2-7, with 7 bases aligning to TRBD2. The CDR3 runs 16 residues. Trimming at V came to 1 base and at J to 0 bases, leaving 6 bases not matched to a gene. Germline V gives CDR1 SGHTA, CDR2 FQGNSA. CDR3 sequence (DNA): TGTGCCAGCAGCTTAGGGGCTAGCGGAGTCTCCTACGAGCAGTACTTC. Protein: CASSLGASGVSYEQYF. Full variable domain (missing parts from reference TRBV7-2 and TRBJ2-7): GAGVSQSPSNKVTEKGKDVELRCDPISGHTALYWYRQSLGQGLEFLIYFQGNSAPDKSGLPSDRFSAERTGGSVSTLTIQRTQQEDSAVYLCASSLGASGVSYEQYFGPGTRLTVT.

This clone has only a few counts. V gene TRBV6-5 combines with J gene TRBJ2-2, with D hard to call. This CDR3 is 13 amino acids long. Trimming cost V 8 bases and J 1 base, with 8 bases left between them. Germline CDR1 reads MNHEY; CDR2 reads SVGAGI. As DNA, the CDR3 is TGTGCCAGCCTTAGAGGGAACACCGGGGAGCTGTTTTTT. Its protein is CASLRGNTGELFF.

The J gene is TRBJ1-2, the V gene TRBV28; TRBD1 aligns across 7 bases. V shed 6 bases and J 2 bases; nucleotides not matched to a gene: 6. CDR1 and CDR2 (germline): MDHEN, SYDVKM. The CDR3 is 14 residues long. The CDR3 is CASSPGQTNYGYTF. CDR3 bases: TGTGCCAGCAGCCCGGGACAGACCAACTATGGCTACACCTTC.

The DNA of the CDR3 is TGTGCCAGCTCACCACCTACTCGTAACACCGGGGAGCTGTTTTTT. Amino acid sequence: CASSPPTRNTGELFF. This rearrangement joins TRBV18 to TRBJ2-2; no definite D call. Trimming cost V 0 bases and J 2 bases, with 7 bases left between them. Germline V gene lookup returns CDR1 KGHSH and CDR2 LQKENI. This CDR3 comprises 15 residues.

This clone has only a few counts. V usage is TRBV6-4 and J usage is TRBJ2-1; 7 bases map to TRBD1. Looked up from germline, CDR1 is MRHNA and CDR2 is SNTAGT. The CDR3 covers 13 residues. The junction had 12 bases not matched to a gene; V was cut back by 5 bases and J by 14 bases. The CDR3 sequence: CASSSEGAPKEFF. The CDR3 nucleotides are TGTGCCAGCAGTTCCGAGGGGGCACCTAAGGAGTTCTTC.

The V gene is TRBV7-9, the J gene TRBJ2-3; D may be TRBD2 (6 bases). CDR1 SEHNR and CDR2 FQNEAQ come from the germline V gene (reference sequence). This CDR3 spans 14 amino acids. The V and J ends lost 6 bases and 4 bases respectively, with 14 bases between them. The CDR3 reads CASSMVGEADTQYF. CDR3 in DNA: TGTGCCAGCAGTATGGTAGGGGAGGCAGATACGCAGTATTTT.